The entry below describes one T cell receptor (beta chain). Its antigen is not yet known. It has no much larger one-base neighbor in the sample; base qualities were not kept. The sample comes from a study of shared clonotypes between healthy human individuals (dated by TCRdb to the early 2020s). Context from the whole study: A couple of women and three men aged 18 to 49 years were included in the cohort. For each donor, three plates each were used for CD4 naive and CD4 memory, two plates were used for CD8 naive, and one plate was used for CD8 memory. The study deeply sequenced blood TCR repertoires of about 5 healthy adults to estimate repertoire size and the extent of clonotype sharing between individuals. To increase sequencing depth and limit assay-specific biases, different laboratories used diverse techniques to prepare libraries and sequence TCR repertoires. Between about 0.8 and 9 billion PBMCs per donor were obtained by leukapheresis. Points the paper makes about the study in general: Sampling was restricted to blood, and TCR repertoires in tissues likely differ from the TCR repertoires found in blood. Pairwise subsampling led to the expectation that sequencing depth would affect the degree of clonotype sharing among donors. Clonotypes shared by all four sorted-subset donors showed higher generation probabilities than non-shared clonotypes. Larger estimated clonotype richness was generally found for naive subsets than for memory subsets. The small number of donors limited the genetic and exposure-history diversity represented. Around 5% of naive CD4, approximately 3.7% of naive CD8, 2.3% of memory CD4, and approximately 0.39% of memory CD8 clonotypes were shared across four donors. Even with the large sequencing depth, rarefaction of the sorted-subset datasets indicated that sequencing was incomplete.

Using the deep immunoSEQ assay, multiplex PCR amplified TCR CDR3 regions from genomic DNA. Extracted genomic DNA from each cell subset was spread evenly across all wells of several immunoSEQ 96-well plates, with each plate serving as a replicate. For sorted subsets, approximately 210 ng genomic DNA, equal to about 30,000 T cell genomes, was loaded into each replicate PCR. The purified libraries were quantified using a Qubit 3.0 fluorometer, sized with a Bioanalyzer 2100, and then quantified again using the KAPA Library Quantification kit. Every immunoSEQ 96-well plate was sequenced on a dedicated single-read 150-cycle Illumina NextSeq 550 flow cell. In the paper's pipeline: Because only junctional sequences without quality scores were contained in the immunoSEQ output, filtering matching that applied to full-length reads could not be performed. Sequences were annotated with PyIR, a Python wrapper for IgBLAST v1.9, and V/J genes and CDR3 were assigned using IMGT germline references. Any read was removed if the V/J assignment was weak (E-value above 1e-6), the CDR3 was missing, or the read contained stop codons, out-of-frame junctions, or ambiguous translated residues. V3J clonotypes were defined as sequences sharing an identical inferred V gene, J gene, and CDR3 amino acid sequence. The percentage overlap between two repertoires was calculated by dividing the number of shared unique clonotypes by the size of the smaller repertoire. Three approaches were used to assess repertoire richness: RTK rarefaction, the Chao1 estimator, and Recon v2.1 estimates of unobserved clonotypes. Generation probabilities were computed with OLGA for all TCRbeta clonotypes obtained by the gDNA method from several donors. Held by TCRdb, this immuneACCESS table contains in-frame sequences only and omits some clones. Under half of the omission traces to an unresolved V gene where checked; the cause of the rest is unknown. V and J calls plus clone size are reproduced from that table; the DNA served to infer D and trimming. This sample comprises millions of clones, around 94% of them detected only once. The top ten hold around 0.14% of the sample.

The donors were healthy, HIV-negative adults with no recently reported acute infections or vaccinations. Every donor was a Caucasian adult residing in Nashville, Tennessee, USA. CD4+ T cells were enriched through magnetic negative selection, after which naive cells were positively selected on CD45RA and the remaining negative fraction served as the memory subset. Blood was obtained by leukapheresis, after which PBMCs were separated by Ficoll-Histopaque density gradient centrifugation and cryopreserved in liquid nitrogen vapor phase. Purity and quantity of every magnetically sorted T cell population were checked by analytical flow cytometry. Each sorted fraction had its genomic DNA isolated and then quantified by UV absorbance on a Nanodrop 2000c. Material for sequencing was naive CD4+ T cells sorted from blood. Sample cell subset or site, as interpreted from the label and publication: CD45RA+ positively selected. The TCR originated in a young man in good health.

The CDR3 reads CASSTPAAGNQPQHF. The sequence in DNA is TGTGCCAGCAGCACCCCAGCTGCAGGGAATCAGCCCCAGCATTTT. The sequence joins TRBV7-2 to TRBJ1-5; the D segment could be TRBD1, given 5 matching bases. The trim is 5 bases for V and 4 bases for J, with a gap of 15 bases between the germline ends. Reading from cysteine to phenylalanine, the CDR3 counts 15 amino acids. The kept DNA is CDR3 alone, 45 bases in frame from the first base. CDR1 and CDR2 are read off the germline V gene as SGHTA and FQGNSA.